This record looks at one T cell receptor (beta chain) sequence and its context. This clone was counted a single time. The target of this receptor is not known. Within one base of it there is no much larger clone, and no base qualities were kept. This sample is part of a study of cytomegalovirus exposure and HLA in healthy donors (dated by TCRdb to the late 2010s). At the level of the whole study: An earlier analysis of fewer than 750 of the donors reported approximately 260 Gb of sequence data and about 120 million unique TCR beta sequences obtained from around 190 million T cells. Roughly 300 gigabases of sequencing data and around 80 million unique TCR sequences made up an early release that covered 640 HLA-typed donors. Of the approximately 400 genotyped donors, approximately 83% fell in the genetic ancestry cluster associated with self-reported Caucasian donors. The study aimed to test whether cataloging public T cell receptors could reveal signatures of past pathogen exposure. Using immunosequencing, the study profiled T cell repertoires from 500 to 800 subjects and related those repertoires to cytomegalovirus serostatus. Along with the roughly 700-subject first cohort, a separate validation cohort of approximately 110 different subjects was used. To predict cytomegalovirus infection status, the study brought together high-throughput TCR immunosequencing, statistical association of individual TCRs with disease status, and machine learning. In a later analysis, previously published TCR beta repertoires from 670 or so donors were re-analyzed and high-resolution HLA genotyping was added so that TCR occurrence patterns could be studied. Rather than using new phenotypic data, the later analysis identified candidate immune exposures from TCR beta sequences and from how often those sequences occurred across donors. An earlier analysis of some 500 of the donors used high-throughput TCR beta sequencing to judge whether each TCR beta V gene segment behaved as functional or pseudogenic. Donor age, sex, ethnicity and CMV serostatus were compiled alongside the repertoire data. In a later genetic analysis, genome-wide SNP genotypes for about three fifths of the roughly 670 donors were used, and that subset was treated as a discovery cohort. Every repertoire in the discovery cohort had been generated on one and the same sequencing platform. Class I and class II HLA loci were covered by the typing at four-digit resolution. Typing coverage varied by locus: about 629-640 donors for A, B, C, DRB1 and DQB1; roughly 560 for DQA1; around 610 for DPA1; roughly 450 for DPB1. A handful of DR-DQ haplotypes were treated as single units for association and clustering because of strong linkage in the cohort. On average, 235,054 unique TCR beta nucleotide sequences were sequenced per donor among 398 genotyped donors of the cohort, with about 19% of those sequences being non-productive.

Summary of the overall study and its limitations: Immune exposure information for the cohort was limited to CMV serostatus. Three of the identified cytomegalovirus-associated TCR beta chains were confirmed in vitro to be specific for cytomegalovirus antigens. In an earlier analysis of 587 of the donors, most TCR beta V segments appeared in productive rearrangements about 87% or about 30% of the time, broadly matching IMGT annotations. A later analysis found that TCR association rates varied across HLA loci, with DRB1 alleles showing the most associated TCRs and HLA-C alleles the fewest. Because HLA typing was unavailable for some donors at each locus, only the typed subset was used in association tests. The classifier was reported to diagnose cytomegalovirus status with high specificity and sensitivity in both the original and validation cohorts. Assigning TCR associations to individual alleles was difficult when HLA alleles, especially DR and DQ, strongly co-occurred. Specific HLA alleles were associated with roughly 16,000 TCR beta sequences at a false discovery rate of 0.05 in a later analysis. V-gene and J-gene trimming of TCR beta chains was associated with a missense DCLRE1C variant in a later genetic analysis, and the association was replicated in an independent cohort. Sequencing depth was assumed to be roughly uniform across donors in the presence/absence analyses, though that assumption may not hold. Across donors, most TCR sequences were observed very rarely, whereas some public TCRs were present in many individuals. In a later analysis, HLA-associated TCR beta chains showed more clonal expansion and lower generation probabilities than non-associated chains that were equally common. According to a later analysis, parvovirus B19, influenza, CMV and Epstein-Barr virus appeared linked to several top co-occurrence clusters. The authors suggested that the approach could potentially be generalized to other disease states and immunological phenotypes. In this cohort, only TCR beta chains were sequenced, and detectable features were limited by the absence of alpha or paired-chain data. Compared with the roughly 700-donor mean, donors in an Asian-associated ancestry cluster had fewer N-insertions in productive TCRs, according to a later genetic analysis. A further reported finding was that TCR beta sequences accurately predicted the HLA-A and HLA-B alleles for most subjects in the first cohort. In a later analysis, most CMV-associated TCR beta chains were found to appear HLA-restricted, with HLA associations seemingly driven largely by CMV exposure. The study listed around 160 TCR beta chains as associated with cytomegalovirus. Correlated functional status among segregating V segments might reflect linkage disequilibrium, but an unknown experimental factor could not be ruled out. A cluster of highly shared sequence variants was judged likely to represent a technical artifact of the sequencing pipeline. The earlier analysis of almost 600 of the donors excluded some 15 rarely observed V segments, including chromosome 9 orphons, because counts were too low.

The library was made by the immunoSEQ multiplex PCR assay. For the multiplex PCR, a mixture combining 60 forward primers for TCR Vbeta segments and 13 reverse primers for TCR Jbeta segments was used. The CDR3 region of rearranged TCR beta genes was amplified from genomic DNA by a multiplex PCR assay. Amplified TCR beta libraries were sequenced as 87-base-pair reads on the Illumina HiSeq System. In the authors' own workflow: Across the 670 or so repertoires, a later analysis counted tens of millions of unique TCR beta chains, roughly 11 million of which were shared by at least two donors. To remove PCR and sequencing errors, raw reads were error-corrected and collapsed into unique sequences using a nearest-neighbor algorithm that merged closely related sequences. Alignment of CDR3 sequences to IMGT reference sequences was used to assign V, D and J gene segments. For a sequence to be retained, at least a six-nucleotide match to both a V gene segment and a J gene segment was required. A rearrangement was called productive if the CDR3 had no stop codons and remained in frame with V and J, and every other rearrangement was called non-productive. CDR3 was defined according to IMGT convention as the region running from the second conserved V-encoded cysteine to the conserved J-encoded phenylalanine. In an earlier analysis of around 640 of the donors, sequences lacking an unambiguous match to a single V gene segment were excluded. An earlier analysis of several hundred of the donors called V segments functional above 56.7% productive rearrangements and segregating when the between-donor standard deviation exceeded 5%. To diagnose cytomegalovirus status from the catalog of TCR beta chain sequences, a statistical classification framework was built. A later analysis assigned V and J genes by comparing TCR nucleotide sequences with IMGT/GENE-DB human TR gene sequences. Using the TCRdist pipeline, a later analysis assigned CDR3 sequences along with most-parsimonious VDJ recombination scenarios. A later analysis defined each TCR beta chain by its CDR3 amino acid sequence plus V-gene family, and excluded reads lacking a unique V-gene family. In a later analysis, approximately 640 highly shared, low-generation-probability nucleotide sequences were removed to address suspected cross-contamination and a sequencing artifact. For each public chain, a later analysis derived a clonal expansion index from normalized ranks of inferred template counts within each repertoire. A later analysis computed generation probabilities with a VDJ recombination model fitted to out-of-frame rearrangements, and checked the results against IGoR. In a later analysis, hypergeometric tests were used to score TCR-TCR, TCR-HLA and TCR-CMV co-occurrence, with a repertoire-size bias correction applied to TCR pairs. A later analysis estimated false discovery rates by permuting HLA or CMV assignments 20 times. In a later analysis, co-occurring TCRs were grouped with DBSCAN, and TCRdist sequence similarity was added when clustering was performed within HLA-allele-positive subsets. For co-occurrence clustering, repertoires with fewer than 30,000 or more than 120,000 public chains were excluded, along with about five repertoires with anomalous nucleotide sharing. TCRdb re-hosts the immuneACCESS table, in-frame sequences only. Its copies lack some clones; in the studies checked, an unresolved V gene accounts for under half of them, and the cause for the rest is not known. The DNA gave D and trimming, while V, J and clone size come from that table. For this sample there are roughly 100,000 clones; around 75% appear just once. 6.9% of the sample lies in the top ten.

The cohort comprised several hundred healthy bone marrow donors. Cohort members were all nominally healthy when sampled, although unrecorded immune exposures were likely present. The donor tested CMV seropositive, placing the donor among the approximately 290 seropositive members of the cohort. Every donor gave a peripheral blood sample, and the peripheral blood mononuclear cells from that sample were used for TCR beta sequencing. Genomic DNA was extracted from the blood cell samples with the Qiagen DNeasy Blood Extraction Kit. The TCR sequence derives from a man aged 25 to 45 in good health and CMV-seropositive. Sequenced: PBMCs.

The base sequence is TGTGCCAGCAGTGGATTCGAGGGTGGCAGAGGCACAGATACGCAGTATTTT. This gives the protein CASSGFEGGRGTDTQYF. The V and J genes are TRBV6-1 and TRBJ2-3, with a tentative D gene TRBD2 over 5 matching bases. Including the terminal cysteine and phenylalanine, the CDR3 comprises 17 residues. Only the CDR3 DNA stays, 51 bases, in frame from base 1. Reading the germline V gene gives CDR1 MNHNS and CDR2 SASEGT. The trim is 4 bases for V and 1 base for J, with a gap of 18 bases between the germline ends.